This T cell receptor beta chain comes out of a study of early T cells in non-severe SARS-CoV-2 infection (dated by TCRdb to 2020 to 2023). Describing the broader study: Because TCR sequencing was done on bulk RNA from unsorted whole blood, the alpha and beta chains could not be paired.

The method was 5' RACE. The sequencer listed for this sample is NextSeq 500. The TCR library protocol attached unique molecular identifiers to individual cDNA molecules to correct for sequencing error and PCR bias. TCR alpha and beta chains were both sequenced, and the abundances of alpha and beta sequences in each sample were closely correlated with each other. The original pipeline was this. V gene, J gene and CDR3 annotation of TCR sequences was performed with Decombinator V4. TCRs were defined as expanded if a significant change between any two time points was detected under a Poisson model with p below 0.0001. TCR abundances were normalised to the total number of TCRs sequenced per sample and were expressed as counts per million. TRAV1-2 paired with TRAJ12, TRAJ20 or TRAJ33 defined MAIT TCRs, while TRAV10 paired with TRAJ18 defined iNKT TCRs. A search of VDJdb, accessed on 1 November 2021, was run for TCRs annotated to CMV, EBV and SARS-CoV-2, with TCRs annotated for multiple antigens excluded. In TCRdb, the public reads were trimmed at Q25 with fastp and aligned with MiXCR, with productive beta chains retained. Every distinct CDR3 protein forms one entry, paired with its most common genes and DNA. None of the V and J calls come from the authors' own analysis; TCRdb made them. Recorded for this sample are tens of thousands of distinct CDR3 sequences; roughly 7.1% of them occurred a single time. The ten largest clones take up roughly 4.8% of the sample.

CDR1 and CDR2, looked up from the germline V gene, are SGHTA and FQGNSA. The CDR3 runs 21 residues from the cysteine to the phenylalanine. Solely the CDR3 DNA is kept, with 63 bases framed from the first base. For this chain, trimming is 3 bases at the V end and 0 bases at the J end, and the number of junction bases without a gene match is 17. The study at large found these results: Matching against VDJdb was skewed toward anti-spike CD8 responses, likely underestimated virus-specific expansions, and missed private and CD4 specificities.

Remarks on this clonotype: Its recognized antigen is unknown. No quality values exist for individual bases; no much larger clone is one base distant.

Set within a cohort of healthcare workers in London, UK, this nested case-control study involved weekly PCR testing of nasopharyngeal swabs along with blood sampling. Healthcare workers were recruited between 23 and 31 March 2020, during the week of the UK lockdown, and were followed weekly for up to about 15 weeks. Sequenced input: whole blood. Recombination connected TRBV7-2 to TRBJ2-1, and 10 bases in between align with TRBD1. The sequence was collected from an adult who was a healthcare worker with PCR-confirmed SARS-CoV-2 infection or an uninfected control (not recorded which). The nucleotides read TGTGCCAGCAGCTTGCCTCCCGGGACAGGGGCTGCAAAGAGCTCCTACAATGAGCAGTTCTTC. This translates into CASSLPPGTGAAKSSYNEQFF. Here the CDR3 is joined to the reference TRBV7-2 and TRBJ2-1 genes, and the full variable domain is: GAGVSQSPSNKVTEKGKDVELRCDPISGHTALYWYRQSLGQGLEFLIYFQGNSAPDKSGLPSDRFSAERTGGSVSTLTIQRTQQEDSAVYLCASSLPPGTGAAKSSYNEQFFGPGTRLTVL.